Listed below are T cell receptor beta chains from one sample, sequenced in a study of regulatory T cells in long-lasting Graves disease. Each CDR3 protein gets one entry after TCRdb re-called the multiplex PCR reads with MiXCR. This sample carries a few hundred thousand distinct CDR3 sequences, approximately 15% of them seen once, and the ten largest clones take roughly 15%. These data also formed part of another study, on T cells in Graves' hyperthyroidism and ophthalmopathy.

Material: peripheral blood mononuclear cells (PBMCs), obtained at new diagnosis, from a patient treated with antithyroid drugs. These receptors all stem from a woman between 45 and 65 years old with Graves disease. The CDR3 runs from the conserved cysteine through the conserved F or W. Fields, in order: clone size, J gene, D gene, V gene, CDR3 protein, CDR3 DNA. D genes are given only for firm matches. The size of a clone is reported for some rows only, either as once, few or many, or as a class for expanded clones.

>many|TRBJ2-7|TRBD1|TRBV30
CALAPGTGGSEQYF
TGTGCCTTAGCCCCCGGGACAGGGGGCTCCGAGCAGTACTTC
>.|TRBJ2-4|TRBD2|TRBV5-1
CASRRGTSENIQYF
TGCGCCAGTCGGCGGGGGACTAGCGAAAACATTCAGTACTTC
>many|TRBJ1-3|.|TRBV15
CATSRDLTDSGNTIYF
TGTGCCACCAGCAGAGATCTGACTGACTCTGGAAACACCATATATTTT
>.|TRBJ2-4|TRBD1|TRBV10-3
CAISESMGQGLAKNIQYF
TGTGCCATCAGTGAGTCGATGGGACAGGGCTTAGCCAAAAACATTCAGTACTTC
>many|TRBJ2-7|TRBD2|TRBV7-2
CASSATGTSGYEQYF
TGTGCCAGCAGCGCCACCGGGACTAGCGGCTACGAGCAGTACTTC
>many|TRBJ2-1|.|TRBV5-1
CASSPGGSTYNEQFF
TGCGCCAGCAGCCCAGGTGGGAGCACATACAATGAGCAGTTCTTC
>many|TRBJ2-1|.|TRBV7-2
CASSLVGEPTYNEQFF
TGTGCCAGCAGCTTAGTCGGAGAGCCGACCTACAATGAGCAGTTCTTC
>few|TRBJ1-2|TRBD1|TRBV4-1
CASSQPGQGAPLGYTF
TGCGCCAGCAGCCAACCGGGACAGGGCGCCCCTTTAGGCTACACCTTC
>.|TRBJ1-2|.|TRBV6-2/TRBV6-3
CASGGTVYGYTF
TGTGCCAGCGGGGGGACCGTCTATGGCTACACCTTC
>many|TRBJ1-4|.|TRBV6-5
CASSYVVGIEEKLFF
TGTGCCAGCAGTTACGTCGTAGGGATCGAGGAAAAACTGTTTTTT
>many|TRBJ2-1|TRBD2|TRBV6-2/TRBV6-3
CASSELAGANEQFF
TGTGCCAGCAGTGAACTAGCGGGAGCAAATGAGCAGTTCTTC
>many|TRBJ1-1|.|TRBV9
CASSLDPNTEAFF
TGCGCCAGCAGCTTGGATCCGAACACTGAAGCTTTCTTT
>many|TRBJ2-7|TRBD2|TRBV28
CASTFASGEYEQYF
TGTGCCAGCACATTCGCTAGCGGGGAGTACGAGCAGTACTTC
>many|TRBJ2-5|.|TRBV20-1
CSARGSGRETQYF
TGCAGTGCTAGAGGTTCCGGAAGAGAGACCCAGTACTTC
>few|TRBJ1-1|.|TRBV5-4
CASSLAGGTTMNTEAFF
TGTGCCAGCAGCTTGGCCGGAGGCACGACCATGAACACTGAAGCTTTCTTT
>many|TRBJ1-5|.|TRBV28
CASSLYVNQPQHF
TGTGCCAGCAGTTTATACGTTAATCAGCCCCAGCATTTT
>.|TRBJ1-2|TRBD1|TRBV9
CASSVGSGGAGGYTF
TGTGCCAGCAGCGTAGGGTCAGGGGGCGCGGGTGGCTACACCTTC
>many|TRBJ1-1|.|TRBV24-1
CATSEAGVNTEAFF
TGTGCCACCAGTGAGGCTGGGGTGAACACTGAAGCTTTCTTT